The 9 T cell receptor beta chains below were found in one sample sequenced in a study of human T cells and chemical hapten exposure. Time point given: patch test 3, about 24 weeks after DPC sensitization. Stated treatment: therapeutic diphenylcyclopropenone sensitization with weekly scalp DPC. TCRdb passed the RACE reads through MiXCR, listing each CDR3 protein once. The sample lists around 200,000 distinct CDR3 sequences, about 25% occurring once. This sample comprised whole blood, obtained in connection with sensitization to the hapten diphenylcyclopropenone (DPC). All receptors come from a middle-aged woman with alopecia areata. Some clones in this sample may be carry-over from other donors' samples.

The chain recombines TRBV9 with TRBJ1-3; D possibly corresponds to TRBD1 (6 bases). This CDR3 region has 15 residues. The germline V gene has CDR1 SGDLS and CDR2 YYNGEE. Trimming removed 4 bases at V and 4 bases at J, with 15 bases between. CDR3 nucleotides: TGTGCCAGCAGCCCCTCGCTCCAGGGGGGAAACACCATATATTTT. It codes for CASSPSLQGGNTIYF.

The chain joins TRBV29-1 to TRBJ1-5; TRBD1 might be the D (6 bases). CDR3 length equals 12 residues. CDR1 is SQVTM and CDR2 is ANQGSEA in the germline V gene. V was trimmed by 7 bases and J by 3 bases, leaving 10 bases between them. The CDR3 loop reads CSAQGYNQPQHF. CDR3 DNA sequence: TGCAGCGCACAGGGTTACAATCAGCCCCAGCATTTT.

The J gene is TRBJ2-6, the V gene TRBV4-1; D is possibly TRBD1 (6 bases). Germline lookup yields CDR1 MGHRA and CDR2 YSYEKL. The CDR3 has 16 amino acids. The V end was cut by 4 bases, the J end by 2 bases, with 12 bases between. This CDR3 reads CASSRDMEAGANVLTF. As DNA, the CDR3 is TGCGCCAGCAGCCGGGACATGGAAGCTGGGGCCAACGTCCTGACTTTC.

This clonotype occurred a few times. This chain links TRBV20-1 with TRBJ2-1; D gene unclear. V lost 3 bases to trimming and J lost 4 bases, with 10 bases between them. This CDR3 is 13 amino acids long. Per germline, CDR1 DFQATT and CDR2 SNEGSKA (reference sequence). The CDR3 loop reads CSASGPFYNEQFF. Written as DNA, the CDR3 is TGCAGTGCTAGTGGGCCCTTTTACAATGAGCAGTTCTTC.

Only a few counts were recorded for this clonotype. V is TRBV4-3 and J is TRBJ1-1; no clear D gene. This CDR3 region has 18 residues. The V and J ends lost 4 bases and 0 bases respectively, with 21 bases between them. From germline, CDR1 is LGHNA and CDR2 YSLEER. In nucleotides, the CDR3 is TGCGCCAGCAGCCCGTCCTCCCTCCAGGTGGAACTGAACACTGAAGCTTTCTTT. It yields the protein CASSPSSLQVELNTEAFF.

The chain has TRBV21-1 and TRBJ1-5. TRBV21-1 is deemed a pseudogene. The CDR3 contains 16 residues. CDR3 sequence reads: CASSKTRPCHLEPQHF. The CDR3 coding sequence is TGTGCCAGCAGCAAGACAAGACCTTGCCATCTGGAGCCCCAGCATTTT.

Here the CDR3 reads CASSEGSLSSYEQYF. In DNA form, the CDR3 reads TGTGCCAGCAGTGAGGGCAGCCTGAGCTCCTACGAGCAGTACTTC. V and J are TRBV25-1 and TRBJ2-7; D uncertain. The CDR3 extends over 15 amino acids. Per the germline V gene, CDR1 is MGHDK and CDR2 is SYGVNS. Trimming took 3 bases from V and 0 from J, leaving 12 bases between them.

This clonotype appeared a few times. The chain is built from TRBV20-1 and TRBJ1-5, with D tentatively TRBD1 (6 bases). V was trimmed by 3 bases and J by 7 bases, leaving 13 bases between them. CDR1 is DFQATT, CDR2 SNEGSKA, per germline (reference sequence). This CDR3 contains 13 residues. The CDR3 reads CSARADRTQPQHF. CDR3 nucleotides: TGCAGTGCTAGGGCAGACAGGACGCAGCCCCAGCATTTT.

This clonotype has only a few counts. The gene calls are TRBV12-5 and TRBJ2-7; unclear D gene. V was trimmed by 2 bases and J by 0 bases, leaving 11 bases between them. CDR1 LGHNT and CDR2 FRNRAP come from the germline V gene. CDR3 length equals 15 residues. The CDR3 sequence: CASGLSLFYSYEQYF. In DNA, the CDR3 is TGTGCTAGTGGTTTGAGCCTATTCTACTCCTACGAGCAGTACTTC.